This TCR beta chain was sequenced in a study of blood T cell repertoires in COVID-19. Study overall: Samples taken during acute and convalescent COVID-19 were collected in the United States, Italy and Spain. T cells, B-cell-depleted T cells, or PBMCs provided the cDNA or gDNA that served as material.

The CDR3 has 16 amino acids. Germline V gives CDR1 SGHNT, CDR2 YENEEA. With V trimmed by 5 bases and J by 7 bases, 11 bases remained unmatched. In the original analysis: Quantification of nucleated cells was approximated via reference gene primer amplification. Only in-frame clones appear in the TCRdb table, and some are missing; sequencing was by immunoSEQ multiplex PCR. V, J and clone size were drawn from that table, and D and trimming were deduced from the DNA. The data show 110,000 or so clones, around 89% seen once. The sequenced sample was peripheral blood. The chain uses TRBV11-3 and TRBJ2-1; the match to TRBD1 covers 10 bases. This sequence originates from a woman between 45 and 65 years old with acute or convalescent COVID-19. Written as DNA, the CDR3 is TGTGCCAGCAGCAGAAGATCCGGGACAGGGGTAAATGAGCAGTTCTTC. As protein: CASSRRSGTGVNEQFF. Complete variable domain (other parts from reference TRBV11-3 and TRBJ2-1): EAGVVQSPRYKIIEKKQPVAFWCNPISGHNTLYWYLQNLGQGPELLIRYENEEAVDDSQLPKDRFSAERLKGVDSTLKIQPAELGDSAVYLCASSRRSGTGVNEQFFGPGTRLTVL.